The entry below describes one TCR beta chain. Its matching antigen is unknown. Sequencing used immunoSEQ multiplex PCR; TCRdb keeps in-frame clones, though not all of them. The sample carries under 200,000 clones, 86% recorded once. This specimen comes from a study of cytomegalovirus exposure and HLA in healthy donors. Background on the study: In a later analysis, it was reported that the approximately 120 validation repertoires had been produced on the same platform as the 670 or so repertoires belonging to the first cohort.

The donors belonged to the approximately 120-subject validation cohort, separate from the roughly 700-subject first cohort. Study-level findings and limits: For cytomegalovirus status, the classifier reportedly gave diagnoses with high specificity and sensitivity.

The clonotype was recovered from a woman in her twenties or thirties in good health and CMV-seronegative. The source material was PBMCs.

The CDR3: CASSPVGGSYEQYF. The CDR3 nucleotides read TGTGCCAGCAGCCCCGTTGGGGGGTCCTACGAGCAGTACTTC. The chain is built from TRBV7-2 and TRBJ2-7; D possibly corresponds to TRBD2 (6 bases). The germline V and J ends were trimmed by 5 bases and 1 base, with 12 bases remaining between them. CDR1 is SGHTA, CDR2 FQGNSA, per germline. The CDR3 length is 14 residues.